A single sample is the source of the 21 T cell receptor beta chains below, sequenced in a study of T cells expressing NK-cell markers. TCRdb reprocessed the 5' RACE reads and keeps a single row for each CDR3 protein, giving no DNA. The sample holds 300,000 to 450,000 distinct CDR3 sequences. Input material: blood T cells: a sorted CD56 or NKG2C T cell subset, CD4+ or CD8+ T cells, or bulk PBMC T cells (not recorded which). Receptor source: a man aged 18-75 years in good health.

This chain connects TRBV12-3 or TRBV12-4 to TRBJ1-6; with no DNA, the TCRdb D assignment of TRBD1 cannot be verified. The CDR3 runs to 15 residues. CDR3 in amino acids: CASSDTGVRNSPLHF.

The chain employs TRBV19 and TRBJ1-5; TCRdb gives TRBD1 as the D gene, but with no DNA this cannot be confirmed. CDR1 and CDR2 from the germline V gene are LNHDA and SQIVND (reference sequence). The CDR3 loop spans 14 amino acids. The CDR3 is CASHRTNSNQPQHF. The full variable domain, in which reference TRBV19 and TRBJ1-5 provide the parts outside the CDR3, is DGGITQSPKYLFRKEGQNVTLSCEQNLNHDAMYWYRQDPGQGLRLIYYSQIVNDFQKGDIAEGYSVSREKKESFPLTVTSAQKNPTAFYLCASHRTNSNQPQHFGDGTRLSIL.

This chain's CDR3 is CASRPTGPLADTQYF. The chain combines TRBV6-1 with TRBJ2-3; the D call from TCRdb, TRBD1, cannot be confirmed without DNA. Germline V lookup: CDR1 MNHNS, CDR2 SASEGT. This CDR3 has 15 amino acids.

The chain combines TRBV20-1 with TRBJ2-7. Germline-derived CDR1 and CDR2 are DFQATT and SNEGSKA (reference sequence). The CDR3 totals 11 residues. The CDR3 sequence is CSARISYEQYF.

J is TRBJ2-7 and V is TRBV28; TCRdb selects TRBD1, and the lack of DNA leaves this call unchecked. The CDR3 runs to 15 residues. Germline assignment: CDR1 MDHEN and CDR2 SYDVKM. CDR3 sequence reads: CASSEVGAPRGEQYF.

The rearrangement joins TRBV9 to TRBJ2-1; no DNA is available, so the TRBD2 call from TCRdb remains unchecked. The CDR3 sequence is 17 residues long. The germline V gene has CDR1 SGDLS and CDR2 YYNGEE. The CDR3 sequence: CASSPFGGTSGGNEQFF.

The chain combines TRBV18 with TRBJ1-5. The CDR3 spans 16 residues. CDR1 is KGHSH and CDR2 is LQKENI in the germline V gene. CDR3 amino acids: CASSPSKADSNQPQHF.

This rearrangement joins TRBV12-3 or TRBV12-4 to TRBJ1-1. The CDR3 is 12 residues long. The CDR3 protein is CASSFGVTGAFF.

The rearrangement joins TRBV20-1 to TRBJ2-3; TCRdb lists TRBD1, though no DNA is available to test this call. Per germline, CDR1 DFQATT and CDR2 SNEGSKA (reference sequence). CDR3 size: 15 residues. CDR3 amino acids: CSAPPHGGRTDTQYF.

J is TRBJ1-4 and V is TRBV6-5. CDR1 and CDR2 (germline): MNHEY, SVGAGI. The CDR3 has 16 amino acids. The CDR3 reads CASSYVRGATNEKLFF.

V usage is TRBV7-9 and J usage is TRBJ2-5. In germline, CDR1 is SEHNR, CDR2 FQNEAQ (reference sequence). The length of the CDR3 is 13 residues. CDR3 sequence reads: CASSFSVSETQYF.

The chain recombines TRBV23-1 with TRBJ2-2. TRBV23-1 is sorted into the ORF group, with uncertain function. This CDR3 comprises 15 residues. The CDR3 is CASRMWVKDRGAVFF.

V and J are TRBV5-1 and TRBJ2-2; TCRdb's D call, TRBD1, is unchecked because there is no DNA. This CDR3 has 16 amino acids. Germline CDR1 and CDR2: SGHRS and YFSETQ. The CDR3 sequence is CASSLAGTGVTGELFF. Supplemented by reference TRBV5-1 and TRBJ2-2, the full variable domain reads KAGVTQTPRYLIKTRGQQVTLSCSPISGHRSVSWYQQTPGQGLQFLFEYFSETQRNKGNFPGRFSGRQFSNSRSEMNVSTLELGDSALYLCASSLAGTGVTGELFFGEGSRLTVL.

This chain's CDR3 is CARPRTDSYNEQFF. The chain carries TRBV23-1 and TRBJ2-1. TRBV23-1 is an open reading frame, and its role is uncertain. This CDR3 is 14 amino acids long.

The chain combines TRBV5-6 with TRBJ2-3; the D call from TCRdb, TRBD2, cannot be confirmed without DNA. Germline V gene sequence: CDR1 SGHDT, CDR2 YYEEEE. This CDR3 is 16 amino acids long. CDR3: CASSRLGGMGTDTQYF.

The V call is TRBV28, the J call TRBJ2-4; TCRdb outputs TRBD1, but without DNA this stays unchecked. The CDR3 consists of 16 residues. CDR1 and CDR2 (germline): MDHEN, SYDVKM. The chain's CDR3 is CASSPPGSGERDIQYF. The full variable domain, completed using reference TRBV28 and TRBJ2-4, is DVKVTQSSRYLVKRTGEKVFLECVQDMDHENMFWYRQDPGLGLRLIYFSYDVKMKEKGDIPEGYSVSREKKERFSLILESASTNQTSMYLCASSPPGSGERDIQYFGAGTRLSVL.

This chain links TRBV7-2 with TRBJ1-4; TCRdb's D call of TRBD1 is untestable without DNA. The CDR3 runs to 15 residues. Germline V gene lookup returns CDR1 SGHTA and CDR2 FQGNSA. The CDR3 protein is CASSRTGQQNEKLFF.

CDR3 residues: CASSSQGAAGQPQHF. The chain has TRBV6-5 and TRBJ1-5; the TCRdb call, TRBD1, lacks DNA for checking. Germline V CDR1 and CDR2: MNHEY, SVGAGI. The CDR3 is 15 residues long.

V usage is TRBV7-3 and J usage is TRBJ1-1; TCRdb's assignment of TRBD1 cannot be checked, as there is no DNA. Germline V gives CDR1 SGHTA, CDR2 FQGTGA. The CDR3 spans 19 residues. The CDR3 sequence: CASSLKPGDRGKVNTEAFF.

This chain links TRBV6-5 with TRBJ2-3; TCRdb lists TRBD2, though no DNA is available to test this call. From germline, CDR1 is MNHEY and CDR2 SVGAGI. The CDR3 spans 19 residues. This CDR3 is CASSSSPGTSGGAVDTQYF.

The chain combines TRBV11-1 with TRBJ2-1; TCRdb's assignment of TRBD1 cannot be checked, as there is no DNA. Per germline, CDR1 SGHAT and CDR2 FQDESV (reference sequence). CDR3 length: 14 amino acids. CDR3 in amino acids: CASSYGGRRNEQFF.